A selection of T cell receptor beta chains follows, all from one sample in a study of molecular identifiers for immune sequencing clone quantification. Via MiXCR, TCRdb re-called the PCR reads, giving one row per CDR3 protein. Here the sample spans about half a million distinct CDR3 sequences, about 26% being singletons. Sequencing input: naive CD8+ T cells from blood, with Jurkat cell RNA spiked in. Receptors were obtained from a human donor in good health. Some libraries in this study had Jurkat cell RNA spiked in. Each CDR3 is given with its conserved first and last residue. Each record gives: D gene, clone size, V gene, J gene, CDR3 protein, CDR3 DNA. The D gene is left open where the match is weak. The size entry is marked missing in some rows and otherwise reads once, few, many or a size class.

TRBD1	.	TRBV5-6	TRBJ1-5	CASSLGTGDNQPQHF	TGTGCCAGCAGCCTTGGGACAGGCGACAATCAGCCCCAGCATTTT
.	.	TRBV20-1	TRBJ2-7	CSADRLSYEQYF	TGCAGTGCCGACAGACTGTCCTACGAGCAGTACTTC
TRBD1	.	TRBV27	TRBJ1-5	CAGSSSRQGGQPQHF	TGTGCCGGCAGTTCCTCTCGACAGGGCGGTCAGCCCCAGCATTTT
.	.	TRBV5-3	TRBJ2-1	CASSSQGRPEQFF	TGTGCCAGCAGCTCCCAGGGGAGGCCTGAGCAGTTCTTC
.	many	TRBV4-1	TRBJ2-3	CASSQVTVSTDTQYF	TGCGCCAGCAGCCAAGTTACAGTCAGCACAGATACGCAGTATTTT
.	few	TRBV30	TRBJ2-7	CAWGDSSYEQYF	TGTGCCTGGGGCGACAGCTCCTACGAGCAGTACTTC
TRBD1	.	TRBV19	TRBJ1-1	CASEALQGRTEAFF	TGTGCCAGTGAGGCACTACAGGGGAGGACTGAAGCTTTCTTT
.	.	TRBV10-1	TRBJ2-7	CARSDSQGKTYEQYF	TGCGCCCGCAGTGATTCCCAGGGTAAAACCTACGAGCAGTACTTC
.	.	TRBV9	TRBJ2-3	CASSVGGPADTQYF	TGTGCCAGCAGCGTAGGGGGTCCCGCAGATACGCAGTATTTT
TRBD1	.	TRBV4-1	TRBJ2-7	CASSQRATAGTGEYEQYF	TGCGCCAGCAGCCAAAGAGCCACCGCGGGGACAGGGGAGTACGAGCAGTACTTC
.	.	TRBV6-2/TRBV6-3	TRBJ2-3	CASSLAGAFTDTQYF	TGTGCCAGCAGCCTGGCGGGGGCATTCACAGATACGCAGTATTTT
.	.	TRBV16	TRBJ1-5	CASSHADPNQPQHF	TGTGCCAGCAGTCATGCGGACCCCAATCAGCCCCAGCATTTT
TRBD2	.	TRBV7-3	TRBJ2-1	CASSLYVAGELFF	TGTGCCAGCAGCTTATACGTAGCGGGAGAGTTGTTCTTC
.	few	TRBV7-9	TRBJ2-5	CASSFDEGRETQYF	TGTGCCAGCAGCTTCGATGAAGGGAGGGAGACCCAGTACTTC
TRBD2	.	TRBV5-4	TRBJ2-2	CASSGLAGTNTGELFF	TGTGCCAGCAGCGGACTAGCGGGAACCAACACCGGGGAGCTGTTTTTT
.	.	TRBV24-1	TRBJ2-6	CATSDHPRMREWSATSEANVLTF	TGTGCCACCAGTGATCACCCGAGAATGCGAGAATGGTCAGCAACCTCCGAGGCCAACGTCCTGACTTTC
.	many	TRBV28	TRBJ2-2	CASSLRQNTGELFF	TGTGCCAGCAGTTTACGGCAGAACACCGGGGAGCTGTTTTTT
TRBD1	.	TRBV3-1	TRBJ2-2	CASRTGQGATGELFF	TGTGCCAGCCGTACCGGGCAGGGGGCCACCGGGGAGCTGTTTTTT
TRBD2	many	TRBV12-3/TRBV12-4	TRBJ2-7	CASSFGTSGRARFYEQYF	TGTGCCAGCAGCTTCGGGACTAGCGGGAGGGCCCGGTTCTACGAGCAGTACTTC
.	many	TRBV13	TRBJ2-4	CASSLGGTQGKNIQYF	TGTGCCAGCAGCTTAGGAGGGACTCAGGGCAAAAACATTCAGTACTTC
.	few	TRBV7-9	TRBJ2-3	CASSFGAGTDTQYF	TGTGCCAGCAGCTTCGGGGCTGGCACAGATACGCAGTATTTT
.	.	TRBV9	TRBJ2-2	CASSAQGNTGELFF	TGTGCCAGCAGCGCACAGGGGAACACCGGGGAGCTGTTTTTT
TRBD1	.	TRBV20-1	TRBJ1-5	CSARDSNLGQGRQPQHF	TGCAGTGCTAGAGACAGTAACCTGGGACAGGGGCGACAGCCCCAGCATTTT
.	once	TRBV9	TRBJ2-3	CASSGAGGADTQYF	TGTGCCAGCAGCGGAGCTGGAGGGGCAGATACGCAGTATTTT
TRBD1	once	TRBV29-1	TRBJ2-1	CSADRTGNNEQFF	TGCAGCGCTGACAGGACAGGGAACAATGAGCAGTTCTTC
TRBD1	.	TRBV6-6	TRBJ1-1	CASSYPGGDTEALF	TGTGCCAGCAGTTACCCAGGGGGGGACACTGAAGCTTTGTTT
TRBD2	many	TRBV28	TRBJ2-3	CASSRRLAGTDTQYF	TGTGCCAGCAGTCGCCGACTAGCTGGTACAGATACGCAGTATTTT
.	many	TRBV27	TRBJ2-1	CASSLLAGPYNEQFF	TGTGCCAGCAGTTTATTGGCAGGGCCCTACAATGAGCAGTTCTTC
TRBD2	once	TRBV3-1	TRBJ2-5	CASSQEYASGHETQYF	TGTGCCAGCAGCCAAGAATACGCTAGCGGCCACGAGACCCAGTACTTC
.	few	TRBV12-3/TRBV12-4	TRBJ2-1	CASSLERHNEQFF	TGTGCCAGCAGTTTAGAGCGCCACAATGAGCAGTTCTTC
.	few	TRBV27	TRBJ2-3	CASSLQRVLGADTQYF	TGTGCCAGCAGTTTACAAAGGGTTCTAGGGGCAGATACGCAGTATTTT
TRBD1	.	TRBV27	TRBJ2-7	CASSYQGAAYEQYF	TGTGCCAGCAGTTATCAGGGGGCGGCCTACGAGCAGTACTTC
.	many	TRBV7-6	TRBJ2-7	CASSLGDAYEQYF	TGTGCCAGCAGCTTAGGTGACGCCTACGAGCAGTACTTC
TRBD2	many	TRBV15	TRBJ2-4	CATTGTSGSLAKNIQYF	TGTGCCACCACCGGGACTAGCGGATCTCTAGCCAAAAACATTCAGTACTTC
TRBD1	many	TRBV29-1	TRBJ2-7	CSVEAKGGLSWEQYF	TGCAGCGTTGAAGCGAAAGGGGGCTTGTCGTGGGAGCAGTACTTC
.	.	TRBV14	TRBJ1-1	CASSQVSPIWSGGNTEAFF	TGTGCCAGCAGCCAAGTATCCCCCATATGGTCGGGGGGGAACACTGAAGCTTTCTTT
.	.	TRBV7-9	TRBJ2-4	CASGLAVGRQHPQYF	TGTGCCAGCGGCTTAGCCGTGGGCAGGCAACACCCTCAGTACTTC
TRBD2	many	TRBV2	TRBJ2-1	CARRTSGYNEQFF	TGTGCCAGAAGGACTAGCGGATACAATGAGCAGTTCTTC
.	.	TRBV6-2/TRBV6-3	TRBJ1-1	CASSYSLSRGTEAFF	TGTGCCAGCAGTTACTCACTATCCCGAGGAACTGAAGCTTTCTTT
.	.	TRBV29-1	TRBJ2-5	CSVEELGGETQYF	TGCAGCGTTGAAGAACTAGGGGGGGAGACCCAGTACTTC
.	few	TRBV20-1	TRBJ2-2	CSARRGNTGELFF	TGCAGTGCGAGGAGGGGGAACACCGGGGAGCTGTTTTTT
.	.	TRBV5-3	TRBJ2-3	CASGSRQSTVDTQYF	TGTGCCAGCGGCAGCCGACAGTCTACCGTTGATACGCAGTATTTT
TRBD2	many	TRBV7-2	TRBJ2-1	CASSPTSGSYNEQFF	TGTGCCAGCAGTCCTACTAGCGGGAGTTACAATGAGCAGTTCTTC
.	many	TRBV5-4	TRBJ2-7	CASSVGYEQYF	TGTGCCAGCAGCGTGGGCTACGAGCAGTACTTC
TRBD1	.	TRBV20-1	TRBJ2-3	CGTGITLDTDTRYF	TGTGGGACAGGGATCACCTTAGATACAGATACGCGGTATTTT
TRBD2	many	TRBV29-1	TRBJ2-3	CSCSATLAGSDTQYF	TGCAGCTGTTCCGCTACGCTAGCGGGGTCAGATACGCAGTATTTT
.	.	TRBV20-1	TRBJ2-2	CSIRNTGELFF	TGCTCCATTAGGAACACCGGGGAGCTGTTTTTT
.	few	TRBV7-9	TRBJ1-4	CASSLAAGTNEKLFF	TGTGCCAGCAGCTTAGCGGCGGGGACTAATGAAAAACTGTTTTTT
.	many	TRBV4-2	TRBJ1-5	CASSQDMTDNQPQHF	TGTGCCAGCAGCCAAGATATGACAGACAATCAGCCCCAGCATTTT
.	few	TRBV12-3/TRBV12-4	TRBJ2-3	CASSLGLARFTDTQYF	TGTGCCAGCAGTTTAGGGCTAGCGAGGTTTACAGATACGCAGTATTTT